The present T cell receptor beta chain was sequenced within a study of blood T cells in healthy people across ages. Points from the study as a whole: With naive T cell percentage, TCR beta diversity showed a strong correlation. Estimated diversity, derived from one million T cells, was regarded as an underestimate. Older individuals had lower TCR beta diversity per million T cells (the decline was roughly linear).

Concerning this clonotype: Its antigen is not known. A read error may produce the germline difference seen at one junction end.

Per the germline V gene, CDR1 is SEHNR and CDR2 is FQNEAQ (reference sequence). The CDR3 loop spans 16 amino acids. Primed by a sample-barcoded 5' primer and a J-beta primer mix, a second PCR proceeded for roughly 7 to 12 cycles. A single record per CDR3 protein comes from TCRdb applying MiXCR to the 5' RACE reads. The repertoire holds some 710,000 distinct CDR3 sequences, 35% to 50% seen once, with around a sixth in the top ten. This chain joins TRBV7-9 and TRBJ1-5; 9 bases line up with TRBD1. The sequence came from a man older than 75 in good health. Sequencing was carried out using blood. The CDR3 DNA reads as TGTGCCAGCAGCCTGAGTTGGGACAGGGCAGATCAGCCCCATCATTTT. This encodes CASSLSWDRADQPHHF.